The source of this T cell receptor beta chain is a study of early T cells in non-severe SARS-CoV-2 infection. Study context: Alpha and beta chains were unpaired, from unsorted whole-blood bulk RNA. Findings of the study overall: Clonotype matching in VDJdb favored anti-spike CD8 responses and did not capture private and CD4 specificities.

Germline loops: CDR1 SEHNR, CDR2 FQNEAQ (reference sequence). Deletions cut 5 bases from V and 8 bases from J, with 12 bases between. CDR3 length: 12 amino acids. About this clonotype: Its target is not known.

As part of library construction, unique molecular identifiers were attached to individual cDNA molecules. TCRdb passed the 5' RACE reads through MiXCR, listing each CDR3 protein once. The sample consists of over 85,000 distinct CDR3 sequences, about 12% of them appearing once. The chain links TRBV7-9 to TRBJ1-1; D not resolved. This receptor was obtained from an adult who was a healthcare worker with PCR-confirmed SARS-CoV-2 infection or an uninfected control (not recorded which). The sample was whole blood, taken at baseline. In DNA form, the CDR3 reads TGTGCCAGCAGCCTAGGGAAAGCCGAAGCTTTCTTT. Translating gives CASSLGKAEAFF.